This is a list of T cell receptor beta chains from one sample in a study of esophageal squamous cell carcinoma under preoperative chemotherapy. TCRdb called the PCR reads again in MiXCR, with one record for every CDR3 protein. The data hold more than 9,500 distinct CDR3 sequences, with 54% observed a single time. The specimen was obtained from a patient given preoperative chemotherapy. The receptors come from a human donor with esophageal squamous cell carcinoma. The donor label of this sample is uncertain. The CDR3 runs from the conserved cysteine through the conserved F or W. D genes are given only for firm matches. Size values are once, few and many counts, or a class for expanded clones, and some rows have none.

abundance	d_gene	v_gene	j_gene	CDR3nt	CDR3aa
few	NA	TRBV6-5	TRBJ2-5	TGTGCCAGCAGTTACGAAAATGAGCAGTACTTC	CASSYENEQYF
once	NA	TRBV27	TRBJ2-7	TGTGCCAGCAGTCCGAGTCAGGGGTCCCAAAGCTACGAGCAGTACTTC	CASSPSQGSQSYEQYF
few	NA	TRBV6-1	TRBJ2-5	TGTGCCAGCGGGGAATTTGGGGGAAGTGACCCAGAGACCCAGTATTTC	CASGEFGGSDPETQYF
NA	TRBD2	TRBV6-1	TRBJ2-4	TGTGCCAGCGGTCCGGGGGGGGGAGCCAAAAACACTCAGTACTTC	CASGPGGGAKNTQYF
NA	NA	TRBV6-1	TRBJ2-3	TGTGCCAGGGGTCCCGGGGGCGGGGAGCAAGATACGCAGTATTTC	CARGPGGGEQDTQYF
NA	TRBD1	TRBV6-1	TRBJ2-7	TGTGCCAGCAACCTGGGGGGGACAGGGACCTACGAGCAGTACTTC	CASNLGGTGTYEQYF
many	NA	TRBV6-1	TRBJ2-5	TGTGCCAGCAGGGAAGGGGCTGGGGAGACCCAGTACTTC	CASREGAGETQYF
few	TRBD2	TRBV6-1	TRBJ2-3	TGTGCCAGCAGGGGGCTGACTAGCGGCACAGATACGCAGTATTTT	CASRGLTSGTDTQYF
NA	NA	TRBV6-5	TRBJ2-1	TGTGCCAGCAGTTACATCGGGGTGCAATGGGACAATGAGCAGTTCTTC	CASSYIGVQWDNEQFF
few	TRBD2	TRBV11-3	TRBJ2-5	TGTGCCAGCAGCTTAGGAATAGCGGGGATCCAAGAGACCCAGTACTTC	CASSLGIAGIQETQYF
NA	TRBD1	TRBV27	TRBJ2-5	TGTGCCAGCAGCCAAGGGGCAGGGGGCGAGACCCAGTACTTC	CASSQGAGGETQYF
few	TRBD2	TRBV10-2	TRBJ2-7	TGCGCCAGCAGTGAAAGTAGCGGGCTTATAGGCTCCGAGCAGTACTTC	CASSESSGLIGSEQYF
NA	NA	TRBV6-1	TRBJ2-4	TGTGCCAGCGGTGTCTACCCCAAAGAGACTCAGTACTTC	CASGVYPKETQYF
NA	TRBD2	TRBV6-1	TRBJ2-5	TGTGCCAGCAGGGGACTAGCGGGAGTTCAAGAGACCCAGTACTTC	CASRGLAGVQETQYF
NA	NA	TRBV7-6	TRBJ2-7	TGTGCCAGCAGCTCGGGGAATGAGCAGTACTTC	CASSSGNEQYF
many	NA	TRBV7-8	TRBJ2-7	TGTGCCAGCAGCTTAGCATTTGAGCAGTACTTC	CASSLAFEQYF
few	NA	TRBV7-2	TRBJ2-1	TGTGCCAGCAGCTCGGACTATTACAATGAGCAGTTCTTC	CASSSDYYNEQFF
NA	TRBD2	TRBV5-5	TRBJ2-1	TGTGCCAGCAGCCCCGGACTAGCGGGGGCCTACAATGAGCAGTTCTTC	CASSPGLAGAYNEQFF
NA	NA	TRBV7-2	TRBJ2-5	TGTGCCAGCAGTACCTACAGGGCGGATGAGCAGTACTTC	CASSTYRADEQYF
NA	TRBD2	TRBV6-1	TRBJ2-1	TGTGCCAGCGGAACTAGCGGGGGGGCTGATGAGCAGTTCTTC	CASGTSGGADEQFF
once	TRBD2	TRBV6-1	TRBJ2-3	TGTGCCAGCAGCGAATTGGGGGGGTGCGCCACAAATACGCAGTATTTT	CASSELGGCATNTQYF
NA	NA	TRBV11-2	TRBJ2-2	TGTGCCAGCAGCTTACAGCGGGCCGGGGAGCTGTTTTTT	CASSLQRAGELFF
many	NA	TRBV6-5	TRBJ1-2	TGTGCCAGCAGTTTAAGTCTTACAGGGGGCTACACCTTC	CASSLSLTGGYTF
NA	TRBD2	TRBV7-2	TRBJ2-4	TGTGCCAGCAGACAGCGGGGGGGGCTAGACAAAAAGATTCAGTACTTC	CASRQRGGLDKKIQYF
few	NA	TRBV6-1	TRBJ2-7	TGTGCCAGCAGTGAAAGCGGCAACTCCTACGAGCAGTACTTC	CASSESGNSYEQYF
NA	NA	TRBV6-1	TRBJ2-3	TGTGCCAGGTTCACTGAGCTGGATACGCAGTATTTT	CARFTELDTQYF
NA	TRBD1	TRBV3-1	TRBJ2-1	TGTGCCAGCAGCCACATACAGGGGAGCTCCTACAATGAGCAGTTCTTC	CASSHIQGSSYNEQFF
NA	NA	TRBV11-3	TRBJ1-3	TGTGCCAGCAGCTTCCCCCCCAGCGTCTCTGGAAACACCATATATTTT	CASSFPPSVSGNTIYF
few	TRBD2	TRBV10-1	TRBJ2-1	TGCGCCAGCAGTGATGGACTAGCGTTTGATGAGCAGTTCTTC	CASSDGLAFDEQFF
NA	NA	TRBV6-5	TRBJ2-1	TGTGCCAGCAGTAACAGACCCTACGAGCAGTTCTTC	CASSNRPYEQFF
NA	TRBD1	TRBV24-1	TRBJ2-3	TGTGCCACCAGTGATTCACAGGGGGCGGGCACAGATACGCAGTATTTC	CATSDSQGAGTDTQYF
NA	TRBD1	TRBV6-1	TRBJ2-1	TGTGCCAGCAGTGAATGGGGGACGGGACAGCCGGCAGGTGAGCAGTTCTTC	CASSEWGTGQPAGEQFF
NA	NA	TRBV6-1	TRBJ2-1	TGTGCCAGCAGCGACCGGGGAAGCTCCTACGAGCAGTTCTTC	CASSDRGSSYEQFF
NA	TRBD2	TRBV7-2	TRBJ2-7	TGTGCCAGCAGCCCCGGGACTAGCGGGAGGATCCACGAGCAGTACTTC	CASSPGTSGRIHEQYF
many	NA	TRBV6-1	TRBJ1-1	TGTGCCAGCAGTGCTTTATTCGAAGCTTTCTTT	CASSALFEAFF
NA	NA	TRBV10-2	TRBJ2-3	TGCGCCAGCAGTGAGTCTGAAGAGGCGGATATTCAGTATTTT	CASSESEEADIQYF
many	NA	TRBV7-6	TRBJ2-1	TGTGCCAGCAGCTTGGATGCTCCCAGCTCCTACAATGAGCAGTTCTTC	CASSLDAPSSYNEQFF
NA	NA	TRBV27	TRBJ2-7	TGTGCCAGCAGGGGGCGTGGGGAGGGGGGCCAAGAGACGCAGTACTTC	CASRGRGEGGQETQYF
NA	NA	TRBV7-2	TRBJ2-1	TGTGCCAGCAGCTTAGGGGCCCCAGGGGGGGGCTACGAGCAGTTCTTC	CASSLGAPGGGYEQFF
NA	TRBD2	TRBV6-5	TRBJ2-1	TGTGCCAGCAGTTCTCCCGGGACTAGCTCCTACAATGAGCAGTTCTTC	CASSSPGTSSYNEQFF
medium-sized	NA	TRBV7-6	TRBJ2-1	TGTGCCAGCAGGGATACAGGGCTGGGGTACCAAGAGACCCAGTTCTTC	CASRDTGLGYQETQFF
few	NA	TRBV6-5	TRBJ2-7	TGTGCCAGCAGTTACTCGTTAGGCTCCCAAAACTACGAGCAGTACTTC	CASSYSLGSQNYEQYF
NA	TRBD2	TRBV7-9	TRBJ2-1	TGTGCCAGCAGCCTACCACTAGCGGGGGGGCCTGATGAGCAGTTCTTC	CASSLPLAGGPDEQFF
NA	NA	TRBV6-1	TRBJ2-1	TGTGCCAGCAGGGAACTAGAGGCTGTGCTTAAAGATACGCAGTTCTTC	CASRELEAVLKDTQFF
NA	NA	TRBV6-1	TRBJ2-7	TGTGCCAGCAGCGAGGGGCTGAGCGCCAAAAACATGCAGTACTTC	CASSEGLSAKNMQYF